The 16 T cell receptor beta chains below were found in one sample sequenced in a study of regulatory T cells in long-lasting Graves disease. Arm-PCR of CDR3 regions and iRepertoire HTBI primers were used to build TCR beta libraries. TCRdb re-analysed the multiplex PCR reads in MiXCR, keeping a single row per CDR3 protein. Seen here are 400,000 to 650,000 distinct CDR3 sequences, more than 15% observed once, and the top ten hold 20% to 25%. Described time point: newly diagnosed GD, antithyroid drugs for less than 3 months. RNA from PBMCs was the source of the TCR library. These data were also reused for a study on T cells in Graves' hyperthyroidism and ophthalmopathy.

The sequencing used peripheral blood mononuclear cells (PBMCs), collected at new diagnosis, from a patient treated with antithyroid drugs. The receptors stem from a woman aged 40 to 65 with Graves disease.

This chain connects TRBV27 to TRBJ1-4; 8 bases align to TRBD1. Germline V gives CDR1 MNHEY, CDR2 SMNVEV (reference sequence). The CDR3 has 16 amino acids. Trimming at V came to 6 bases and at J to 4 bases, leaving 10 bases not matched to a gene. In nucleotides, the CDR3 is TGTGCCAGCAGACCAATCGGACAGGGCTATAATGAAAAACTGTTTTTT. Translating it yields CASRPIGQGYNEKLFF.

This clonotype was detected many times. The CDR3 here is CASSPGQGAVEQYF. The CDR3 nucleotides are TGTGCCAGCAGCCCGGGACAGGGGGCAGTGGAGCAGTACTTC. The chain uses TRBV11-1 and TRBJ2-7; TRBD1 matches at 12 bases. Germline values: CDR1 SGHAT, CDR2 FQDESV (reference sequence). The CDR3 spans 14 residues. Germline trimming cut 5 bases from V and 7 bases from J; bases unmatched to any gene: 6. Using reference TRBV11-1 and TRBJ2-7 for the parts outside the CDR3, the full variable domain is EAEVAQSPRYKITEKSQAVAFWCDPISGHATLYWYRQILGQGPELLVQFQDESVVDDSQLPKDRFSAERLKGVDSTLKIQPAELGDSAMYLCASSPGQGAVEQYFGPGTRLTVT.

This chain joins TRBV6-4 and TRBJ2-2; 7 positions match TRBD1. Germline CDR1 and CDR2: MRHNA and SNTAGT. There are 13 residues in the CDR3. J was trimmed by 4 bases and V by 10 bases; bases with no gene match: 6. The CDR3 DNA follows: TGTGCCACCCGGGACAGACCCACCGGGGAGCTGTTTTTT. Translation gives CATRDRPTGELFF.

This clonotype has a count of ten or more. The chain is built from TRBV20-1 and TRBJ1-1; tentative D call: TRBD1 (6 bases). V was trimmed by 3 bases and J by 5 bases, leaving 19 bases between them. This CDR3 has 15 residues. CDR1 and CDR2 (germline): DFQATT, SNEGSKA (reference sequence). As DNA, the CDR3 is TGCAGTGCTAGGGGGGGCAGGGAGAAGGGGACTGAAGCTTTCTTT. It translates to CSARGGREKGTEAFF.

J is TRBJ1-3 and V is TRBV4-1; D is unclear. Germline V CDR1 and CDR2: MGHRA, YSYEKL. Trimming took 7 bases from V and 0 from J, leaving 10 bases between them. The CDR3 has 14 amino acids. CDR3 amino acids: CASKQPRSGNTIYF. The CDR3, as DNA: TGCGCCAGCAAACAGCCACGCTCTGGAAACACCATATATTTT.

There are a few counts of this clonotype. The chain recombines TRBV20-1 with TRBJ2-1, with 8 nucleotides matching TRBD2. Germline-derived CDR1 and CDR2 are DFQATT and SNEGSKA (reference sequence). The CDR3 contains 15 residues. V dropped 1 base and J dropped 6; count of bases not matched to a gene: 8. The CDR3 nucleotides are TGCAGTGCTAGAGTCCGGGGGGGGGCCTTCAATGAGCAGTTCTTC. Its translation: CSARVRGGAFNEQFF.

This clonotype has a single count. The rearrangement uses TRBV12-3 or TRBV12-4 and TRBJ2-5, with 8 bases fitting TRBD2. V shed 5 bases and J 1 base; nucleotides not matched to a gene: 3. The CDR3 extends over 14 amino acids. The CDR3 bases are TGTGCCAGCAGTGAGCGGGAGACCCAAGAGACCCAGTACTTC. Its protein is CASSERETQETQYF.

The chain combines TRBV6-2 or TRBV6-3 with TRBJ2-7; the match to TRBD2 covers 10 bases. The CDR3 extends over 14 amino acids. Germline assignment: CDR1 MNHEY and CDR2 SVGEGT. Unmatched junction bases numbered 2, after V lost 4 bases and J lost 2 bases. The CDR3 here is CASSSGLATYEQYF. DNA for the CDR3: TGTGCCAGCAGTTCGGGACTAGCGACCTACGAGCAGTACTTC.

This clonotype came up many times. The CDR3 nucleotides are TGTGCCAGCAGTTACAGCCCGTCCGAGACCCAGTACTTC. Encoded protein: CASSYSPSETQYF. This rearrangement joins TRBV6-9 to TRBJ2-5, with unresolved D. Between the trimmed V and J ends, which lost 3 bases and 5 bases, there was a span of 10 bases. The CDR3 spans 13 residues. Germline CDR1 reads MNHGY; CDR2 reads SVAAGI.

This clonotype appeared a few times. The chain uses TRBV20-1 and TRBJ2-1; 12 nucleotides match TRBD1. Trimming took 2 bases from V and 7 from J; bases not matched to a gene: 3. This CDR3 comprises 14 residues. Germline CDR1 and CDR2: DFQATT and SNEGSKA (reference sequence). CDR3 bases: TGCAGTGCTAGATCGGGACAGGGGGCGAATGAGCAGTTCTTC. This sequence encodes CSARSGQGANEQFF.

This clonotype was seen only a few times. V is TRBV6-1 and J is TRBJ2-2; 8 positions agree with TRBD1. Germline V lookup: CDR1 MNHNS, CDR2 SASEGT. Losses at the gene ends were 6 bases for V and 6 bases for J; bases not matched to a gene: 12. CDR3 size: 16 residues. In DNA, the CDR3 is TGTGCCAGCAGCCAGGCGCGGGCAGGGGGCCCCGGGGAGCTGTTTTTT. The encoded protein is CASSQARAGGPGELFF.

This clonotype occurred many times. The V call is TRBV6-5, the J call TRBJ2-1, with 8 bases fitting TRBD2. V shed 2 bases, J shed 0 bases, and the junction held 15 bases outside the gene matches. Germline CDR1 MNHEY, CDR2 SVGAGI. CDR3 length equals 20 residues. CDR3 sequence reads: CASSYPPVAGGLSSYNEQFF. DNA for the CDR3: TGTGCCAGCAGTTACCCCCCGGTGGCGGGGGGCCTAAGCTCCTACAATGAGCAGTTCTTC.

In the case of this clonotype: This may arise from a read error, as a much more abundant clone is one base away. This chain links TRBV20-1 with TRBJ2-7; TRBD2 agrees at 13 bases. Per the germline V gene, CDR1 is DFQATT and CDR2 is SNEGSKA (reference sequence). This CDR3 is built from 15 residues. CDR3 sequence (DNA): TGCGGTGCTAGATTCCTTGGACTAGCGGGGGACGAGCAGTACTTC. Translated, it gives CGARFLGLAGDEQYF.

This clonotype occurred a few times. CDR3 DNA sequence: TGCAGCGTTGAATTTTCTGGAGAGACCCAGTACTTC. Its protein is CSVEFSGETQYF. The chain combines TRBV29-1 with TRBJ2-5; D not certain. This CDR3 region has 12 residues. Germline CDR1 SQVTM, CDR2 ANQGSEA. Trimming cost V 2 bases and J 4 bases, with 8 bases left between them.

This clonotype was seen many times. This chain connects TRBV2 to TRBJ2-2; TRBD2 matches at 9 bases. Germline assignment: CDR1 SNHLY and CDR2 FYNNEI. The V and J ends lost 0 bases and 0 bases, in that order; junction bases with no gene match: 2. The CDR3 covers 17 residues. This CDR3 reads CASSEASSGANTGELFF. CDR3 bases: TGTGCCAGCAGTGAAGCGTCTAGCGGGGCGAACACCGGGGAGCTGTTTTTT.

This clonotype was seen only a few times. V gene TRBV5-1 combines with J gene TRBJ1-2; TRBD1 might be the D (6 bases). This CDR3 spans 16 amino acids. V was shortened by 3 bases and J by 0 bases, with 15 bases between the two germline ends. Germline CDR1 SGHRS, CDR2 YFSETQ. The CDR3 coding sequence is TGCGCCAGCAGCTCCAGGGGACCCTTGTCTAACTATGGCTACACCTTC. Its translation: CASSSRGPLSNYGYTF. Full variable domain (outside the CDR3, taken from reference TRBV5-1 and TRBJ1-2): KAGVTQTPRYLIKTRGQQVTLSCSPISGHRSVSWYQQTPGQGLQFLFEYFSETQRNKGNFPGRFSGRQFSNSRSEMNVSTLELGDSALYLCASSSRGPLSNYGYTFGSGTRLTVV.